One sample yielded the 7 T cell receptor beta chains listed below, sequenced in a study of blood T cell repertoires in COVID-19. This table comes from immunoSEQ multiplex PCR, and its TCRdb copy is limited to in-frame clones, with some not included. The profile shows roughly 68,000 clones, 90% to 95% of them singletons. Sequenced material: peripheral blood. The receptors here all came from a man between 40 and 49 years old with COVID-19, enrolled during active disease.

This rearrangement joins TRBV7-3 to TRBJ2-5; tentatively, D is TRBD1 (6 bases). This CDR3 has 15 amino acids. The V end lost 5 bases, the J end lost 5 bases, and 18 bases lay between the germline ends. CDR1 and CDR2 from the germline V gene are SGHTA and FQGTGA. CDR3 bases: TGTGCCAGCAGCCCCGGCGCAGGGGCAGGGGAGACCCAGTACTTC. Protein product: CASSPGAGAGETQYF.

The chain is built from TRBV5-1 and TRBJ1-5; TRBD1 matches at 7 bases. The CDR3 runs 15 residues. In germline, CDR1 is SGHRS, CDR2 YFSETQ. The J segment lost 1 base and the V segment lost 2 bases, leaving 3 bases of the junction unmatched. The CDR3 coding sequence is TGCGCCAGCAGCTTCGAGGGGGCGAGCAATCAGCCCCAGCATTTT. Its translation: CASSFEGASNQPQHF.

The chain joins TRBV9 to TRBJ1-2; no reliable D call. Germline CDR1 SGDLS, CDR2 YYNGEE. The V end was cut by 5 bases, the J end by 8 bases, with 16 bases between. This CDR3 has 13 amino acids. The CDR3 region has the DNA TGTGCCAGCAGTGCCCCGGGAACGGGGGGCTACACCTTC. As protein: CASSAPGTGGYTF.

The chain recombines TRBV2 with TRBJ2-7; a weak D match, TRBD1 (6 bases). The CDR3 covers 12 residues. V lost 7 bases and J lost 3, with 10 bases in between. Germline V gene lookup returns CDR1 SNHLY and CDR2 FYNNEI. CDR3 nucleotide sequence: TGTGCCAGCAAAGAAGGGGGCTACGAGCAGTACTTC. Amino acids: CASKEGGYEQYF.

V and J are TRBV5-6 and TRBJ1-6; TRBD1 agrees at 7 bases. Trimming cost V 5 bases and J 10 bases; bases outside gene matches: 9. The CDR3 consists of 14 residues. The germline V gene encodes CDR1 SGHDT and CDR2 YYEEEE. CDR3 bases: TGTGCCAGCAGTAAGGACAGGATTGGATCACCCCTCCACTTT. Protein sequence: CASSKDRIGSPLHF.

The chain uses TRBV5-1 and TRBJ2-2; tentative D call: TRBD1 (5 bases). There are 16 residues in the CDR3. The V end lost 1 base, the J end lost 0 bases, and 10 bases lay between the germline ends. Germline V gene sequence: CDR1 SGHRS, CDR2 YFSETQ. The CDR3 sequence: CASSLRGHTNTGELFF. The CDR3 DNA is TGCGCCAGCAGCTTGCGTGGACACACGAACACCGGGGAGCTGTTTTTT.

The J gene is TRBJ2-6, the V gene TRBV19; D remains unclear. V was cut by 6 bases and J by 0 bases, with 9 bases left in between. There are 15 residues in the CDR3. Germline V gene sequence: CDR1 LNHDA, CDR2 SQIVND (reference sequence). The CDR3 region is CASSLRSSGANVLTF. The CDR3 DNA reads as TGTGCCAGTAGCTTGCGGAGCTCTGGGGCCAACGTCCTGACTTTC.